Below are 15 T cell receptor beta chains sequenced from a single sample in a study of CD8 T cells in Susac syndrome. It was with random hexamers that about 0.45 to 1 ug RNA was reverse transcribed. TCRdb passed the immunoSEQ multiplex PCR reads through MiXCR, listing each CDR3 protein once. Of 160,000 or so distinct CDR3 sequences listed, 94% are singletons. The sequenced sample consisted of CD4+ T cells from PBMCs. Source of these receptors: a human donor with Susac syndrome.

The CDR3 coding sequence is TGTGCCAGCAGCGCCCGACTAGTCTCAGATACGCAGTATTTT. This translates into CASSARLVSDTQYF. This chain joins TRBV9 and TRBJ2-3, with D possibly TRBD2 on 6 matching bases. Trimming stripped 3 bases from V and 4 bases from J, with 12 bases between. This CDR3 has 14 residues. The germline gives CDR1 SGDLS, CDR2 YYNGEE.

The V gene is TRBV5-1, the J gene TRBJ2-7, with D perhaps matching TRBD2 (7 bases). Germline CDR1 and CDR2: SGHRS and YFSETQ. The germline V and J ends were trimmed by 2 bases and 1 base, with 13 bases remaining between them. The CDR3 has 15 residues. As DNA, the CDR3 is TGCGCCAGCAGCTTCTCCGGGGGGCGTTCCTACGAGCAGTACTTC. Translated: CASSFSGGRSYEQYF.

This chain links TRBV10-3 with TRBJ1-1, with no clear D. The V and J ends lost 0 bases and 2 bases respectively, with 10 bases between them. Germline V gene data show CDR1 as ENHRY and CDR2 as SYGVKD. The CDR3 covers 15 residues. For the CDR3, the DNA is TGTGCCATCAGTGAGTCGAAAGGTGCCAACACTGAAGCTTTCTTT. It codes for CAISESKGANTEAFF.

The CDR3, as DNA: TGTGCCACCCGGACAGGGGCCTCCTACGAGCAGTACTTC. The encoded protein is CATRTGASYEQYF. This rearrangement joins TRBV19 to TRBJ2-7; 9 bases map to TRBD1. The V and J ends lost 10 bases and 0 bases, in that order; junction bases with no gene match: 4. Germline values: CDR1 LNHDA, CDR2 SQIVND (reference sequence). CDR3 size: 13 residues.

This chain links TRBV20-1 with TRBJ2-5; D remains unclear. The CDR3 has 15 amino acids. The germline gives CDR1 DFQATT, CDR2 SNEGSKA (reference sequence). The V end was cut by 3 bases, the J end by 2 bases, with 16 bases between. CDR3 in amino acids: CSARAGGSRQETQYF. CDR3 in DNA: TGCAGTGCTAGGGCCGGCGGCAGTCGACAAGAGACCCAGTACTTC.

The chain links TRBV4-2 to TRBJ2-2; D tentatively reads TRBD1 or TRBD2 (5 bases each). CDR3 length: 15 residues. Germline V CDR1 and CDR2: LGHNA, YNFKEQ. With 1 base removed from V and 1 base from J, the gap between germline ends came to 7 bases. CDR3 bases: TGTGCCAGCAGCCAAGGGGGGTTGAACACCGGGGAGCTGTTTTTT. This codes for CASSQGGLNTGELFF.

The gene calls are TRBV3-1 and TRBJ2-1; D not certain. The CDR3 contains 12 residues. The germline V and J ends were trimmed by 1 base and 12 bases, with 10 bases remaining between them. CDR1 is LGHDT and CDR2 is YNNKEL in the germline V gene (reference sequence). CDR3 coding DNA: TGTGCCAGCAGCCAAGCCCGAGCCGGGCAGTTCTTC. This sequence encodes CASSQARAGQFF.

The chain is built from TRBV7-2 and TRBJ2-1, with D perhaps matching TRBD2 (6 bases). This CDR3 has 16 amino acids. V was trimmed by 4 bases and J by 7 bases, leaving 20 bases between them. Germline V gives CDR1 SGHTA, CDR2 FQGNSA. The CDR3 DNA is TGTGCCAGCAGCTCCCTCATCGGGACTCCTCGTAATGAGCAGTTCTTC. Translating gives CASSSLIGTPRNEQFF.

CDR3 sequence: CASSPTGIDYGYTF. DNA for the CDR3: TGTGCCAGCTCACCAACAGGGATCGACTATGGCTACACCTTC. J is TRBJ1-2 and V is TRBV18; TRBD1 is a possible D gene (6 bases). Germline V gives CDR1 KGHSH, CDR2 LQKENI. V dropped 2 bases and J dropped 3 bases, with 10 bases sitting between them. There are 14 residues in the CDR3.

This clonotype was found once. This rearrangement joins TRBV6-2 or TRBV6-3 to TRBJ2-7; D is undetermined. Trimming removed 3 bases from V and 5 bases from J, with 14 bases in between. The germline V gene encodes CDR1 MNHEY and CDR2 SVGEGT. CDR3 length: 14 amino acids. The CDR3 sequence is CASSYPGLPNEQYF. The CDR3 nucleotides read TGTGCCAGCAGTTATCCTGGGCTTCCAAACGAGCAGTACTTC.

This rearrangement joins TRBV29-1 to TRBJ2-3; 8 nucleotides agree with TRBD1. V lost 7 bases and J lost 4; bases outside the gene matches: 10. CDR3 length equals 14 residues. Germline assignment: CDR1 SQVTM and CDR2 ANQGSEA. This CDR3 reads CSALTDRAADTQYF. The DNA of the CDR3 is TGCAGCGCTCTCACGGACAGGGCCGCAGATACGCAGTATTTT.

The chain is built from TRBV12-3 or TRBV12-4 and TRBJ1-1; unclear D gene. The V and J ends lost 4 bases and 3 bases respectively, with 12 bases between them. The CDR3 extends over 14 amino acids. This CDR3 is CASSYGRGHTEAFF. The CDR3 DNA reads TGTGCCAGCAGTTACGGTCGAGGGCACACTGAAGCTTTCTTT.

V gene TRBV30 combines with J gene TRBJ2-3; 8 bases map to TRBD2. With 0 bases clipped from V and 1 base from J, the junction kept 0 bases outside the gene matches. This CDR3 comprises 14 residues. Per germline, CDR1 GTSNPN and CDR2 SVGIG (reference sequence). CDR3 DNA: TGTGCCTGGAGTGTAGCGGGGGGCACAGATACGCAGTATTTT. Its protein is CAWSVAGGTDTQYF.

V usage is TRBV2 and J usage is TRBJ2-3; D uncertain. Trimming stripped 9 bases from V and 2 bases from J, with 9 bases between. The CDR3 runs 12 residues. CDR1 SNHLY and CDR2 FYNNEI come from the germline V gene. CDR3 DNA: TGTGCCAGTCTTAGTCTCACAGATACGCAGTATTTT. Protein: CASLSLTDTQYF.

V is TRBV9 and J is TRBJ1-1; 8 bases are a match to TRBD1. This CDR3 comprises 14 residues. Germline values: CDR1 SGDLS, CDR2 YYNGEE. The V and J ends lost 2 bases and 1 base, in that order; junction bases with no gene match: 1. The CDR3 region is CASSVTGANTEAFF. The CDR3 DNA follows: TGTGCCAGCAGCGTGACAGGGGCGAACACTGAAGCTTTCTTT. Combining the CDR3 with reference TRBV9 and TRBJ1-1 gives the whole variable domain DSGVTQTPKHLITATGQRVTLRCSPRSGDLSVYWYQQSLDQGLQFLIQYYNGEERAKGNILERFSAQQFPDLHSELNLSSLELGDSALYFCASSVTGANTEAFFGQGTRLTVV.